The present TCR beta chain was sequenced within a study of T cell responses to AZD1222 COVID-19 vaccine. The study, taken as a whole, reports: Donors skewed white British and female; clonal diversity was possibly underestimated. Researchers took repertoire samples only after the peak T cell response had come. CD4 TCRs linked to vaccination spanned spike, dominating at 160-218 and 743-854. The study reported that nearly half of spike-specific TCRs target unmutated variant regions.

With respect to this clone: Its antigen is not known.

The data were produced by immunoSEQ multiplex PCR, yet TCRdb's version contains in-frame clones alone and is incomplete. The data contain some 200,000 clones, around nine tenths of them seen just once; the ten biggest clones take up less than 4.5%. The V gene lost 6 bases and the J gene lost 4 bases, with 13 bases spanning the gap. This CDR3 comprises 14 residues. Germline V gives CDR1 MNHEY, CDR2 SVGAGI. The sequence came from an adult who received the MenACWY meningococcal vaccine as a control. The chain couples TRBV6-5 to TRBJ2-1; D could derive from TRBD1 or TRBD2 (5 bases each). This specimen consisted of peripheral blood, obtained 28 days after the second dose of the MenACWY control vaccine. CDR3: CASRPRGGYNEQFF. The CDR3 bases are TGTGCCAGCAGACCTAGGGGCGGGTACAATGAGCAGTTCTTC.